Listed here are 3 T cell receptor beta chains from one sample, sequenced in a study of STAT5B mutations in CD4+ large granular lymphocyte leukemia. Only in-frame clones appear in the TCRdb table, and some are missing; sequencing was by immunoSEQ multiplex PCR. The sample holds approximately 30,000 clones, 75% to 85% seen once. The sample comprised CD4+ T cells from blood buffy coats. All receptors derive from a human donor in good health.

The chain joins TRBV29-1 to TRBJ2-7, with a tentative D call TRBD2 (6 bases). Between the trimmed V and J ends, which lost 6 bases and 2 bases, there was a span of 11 bases. This CDR3 has 12 residues. Germline CDR1 SQVTM, CDR2 ANQGSEA. CDR3 bases: TGCAGCGTCTCCCGGGGGACCTACGAGCAGTACTTC. Protein: CSVSRGTYEQYF.

The CDR3 here is CASSLTGTEYNEQFF. CDR3 in DNA: TGTGCCAGCAGCTTAACTGGGACAGAGTACAATGAGCAGTTCTTC. V and J are TRBV7-9 and TRBJ2-1; TRBD1 agrees at 7 bases. The V gene's germline CDR1 is SEHNR and CDR2 FQNEAQ (reference sequence). J was trimmed by 4 bases and V by 2 bases; bases with no gene match: 5. The CDR3 extends over 15 amino acids.

The chain joins TRBV7-9 to TRBJ1-2; no clear D. Germline CDR1 and CDR2: SEHNR and FQNEAQ (reference sequence). The V gene lost 3 bases and the J gene lost 3 bases, with 5 bases spanning the gap. The CDR3 loop spans 12 amino acids. CDR3 amino acids: CASSLGDYGYTF. CDR3 sequence (DNA): TGTGCCAGCAGCTTGGGTGACTATGGCTACACCTTC.